Given below is one T cell receptor beta chain in context. This specimen belongs to a study of blood T cell repertoires in COVID-19. Assay: immunoSEQ multiplex PCR; the TCRdb copy retains only in-frame clones and omits some. The top ten clones hold around 9.2% of a sample with approximately 260,000 clones, over 70% of them seen once. V gave up 4 bases and J gave up 4 bases; unmatched junction bases: 9. The CDR3 has 15 amino acids. Germline V gives CDR1 KGHSH, CDR2 LQKENI. The chain carries TRBV18 and TRBJ2-5; 7 nucleotides align to TRBD2. This clonotype was sampled from a human donor in a cohort sampled during active COVID-19. Sequencing input: peripheral blood. CDR3: CASSLASAGRETQYF. In DNA form, the CDR3 reads TGTGCCAGCTCACTGGCGTCAGCGGGACGAGAGACCCAGTACTTC.